Shown below are 27 T cell receptor beta chains from a single sample sequenced in a study of identical twins. TCRdb used MiXCR to reprocess the 5' RACE reads, holding one entry per CDR3 protein. The sample lists roughly 690,000 distinct CDR3 sequences; 5.5% to 6.5% were seen once. The specimen was naive T cells sorted from blood. These receptors came from a man between 18 and 35 years old in good health.

This sequence joins TRBV27 and TRBJ2-1; no reliable D call. Germline loops: CDR1 MNHEY, CDR2 SMNVEV (reference sequence). This CDR3 has 14 amino acids. V lost 3 bases, J lost 6 bases, and 12 bases lay in between. This chain's CDR3 is CASSLSEIVNEQFF. The CDR3 DNA reads TGTGCCAGCAGTTTGTCCGAGATCGTCAATGAGCAGTTCTTC.

This clonotype was detected ten times or more. The CDR3 here is CASLSGASGRGEQFF. CDR3 DNA: TGTGCCAGCCTCAGCGGAGCTAGCGGGAGAGGGGAGCAGTTCTTC. The V and J genes are TRBV6-2 or TRBV6-3 and TRBJ2-1; 10 bases map to TRBD2. Germline V lookup: CDR1 MNHEY, CDR2 SVGEGT. Unmatched junction bases numbered 14, after V lost 8 bases and J lost 10 bases. This CDR3 spans 15 amino acids.

The J gene is TRBJ1-2, the V gene TRBV9; D gene unclear. Deletions cut 4 bases from V and 2 bases from J, with 12 bases between. Per the germline V gene, CDR1 is SGDLS and CDR2 is YYNGEE. The CDR3 loop spans 14 amino acids. CDR3 in amino acids: CASSTPAGNYGYTF. In DNA, the CDR3 is TGTGCCAGCAGCACCCCAGCAGGCAACTATGGCTACACCTTC.

The sample holds many counts of this clonotype. The chain carries TRBV27 and TRBJ1-6; no firm D call. This CDR3 has 14 amino acids. The V and J ends lost 4 bases and 4 bases respectively, with 8 bases between them. The germline gives CDR1 MNHEY, CDR2 SMNVEV (reference sequence). CDR3 region: CASSSGPYNSPLHF. The DNA for the CDR3 is TGTGCCAGCAGTTCAGGACCGTATAATTCACCCCTCCACTTT.

The rearrangement joins TRBV12-3 or TRBV12-4 to TRBJ1-4; weak D call: TRBD1 (6 bases). V was cut by 6 bases and J by 7 bases, with 21 bases left in between. CDR3 length equals 16 residues. The CDR3 here is CASSRVQGLGSEKLFF. The CDR3 coding sequence is TGTGCCAGCAGCCGGGTACAGGGACTTGGTAGTGAAAAACTGTTTTTT.

This clonotype was observed a few times. This rearrangement joins TRBV18 to TRBJ2-1, with 10 positions matching TRBD2. This CDR3 is built from 18 residues. Germline CDR1 reads KGHSH; CDR2 reads LQKENI. Trimming at V came to 4 bases and at J to 7 bases, leaving 16 bases not matched to a gene. CDR3 residues: CASSLAWASGRSDNEQFF. In nucleotides, the CDR3 is TGTGCCAGCTCACTGGCGTGGGCTAGCGGGAGAAGCGATAATGAGCAGTTCTTC. Variable domain in full (rest from reference TRBV18 and TRBJ2-1): NAGVMQNPRHLVRRRGQEARLRCSPMKGHSHVYWYRQLPEEGLKFMVYLQKENIIDESGMPKERFSAEFPKEGPSILRIQQVVRGDSAAYFCASSLAWASGRSDNEQFFGPGTRLTVL.

The rearrangement uses TRBV3-1 and TRBJ2-2; the D gene is possibly TRBD1 (5 bases). The CDR3 is 15 residues long. Germline values: CDR1 LGHDT, CDR2 YNNKEL (reference sequence). Trimming took off 5 bases at V and 2 bases at J, with 12 bases between the two ends. The CDR3 sequence is CASSDPGLNTGELFF. The CDR3 nucleotides read TGTGCCAGCAGCGACCCAGGGCTCAACACCGGGGAGCTGTTTTTT. The whole variable domain, filled in from reference TRBV3-1 and TRBJ2-2, reads DTAVSQTPKYLVTQMGNDKSIKCEQNLGHDTMYWYKQDSKKFLKIMFSYNNKELIINETVPNRFSPKSPDKAHLNLHINSLELGDSAVYFCASSDPGLNTGELFFGEGSRLTVL.

Ten or more counts support this clonotype. The chain joins TRBV5-1 to TRBJ2-1; TRBD2 matches at 9 bases. CDR1 is SGHRS and CDR2 is YFSETQ in the germline V gene. The CDR3 contains 15 residues. J lost 5 bases, V lost 3 bases, and 6 bases had no gene match. CDR3: CASSWTSATNNEQFF. The CDR3 region has the DNA TGCGCCAGCAGCTGGACTAGCGCAACAAACAATGAGCAGTTCTTC. Complete variable domain (other parts from reference TRBV5-1 and TRBJ2-1): KAGVTQTPRYLIKTRGQQVTLSCSPISGHRSVSWYQQTPGQGLQFLFEYFSETQRNKGNFPGRFSGRQFSNSRSEMNVSTLELGDSALYLCASSWTSATNNEQFFGPGTRLTVL.

The chain employs TRBV5-1 and TRBJ2-3; no definite D call. The CDR3 extends over 15 amino acids. The germline V gene encodes CDR1 SGHRS and CDR2 YFSETQ. Deletions cut 0 bases from V and 0 bases from J, with 8 bases between. The chain's CDR3 is CASSLDIQSTDTQYF. CDR3 DNA sequence: TGCGCCAGCAGCTTGGACATCCAAAGCACAGATACGCAGTATTTT. The full variable domain, rest sourced from reference TRBV5-1 and TRBJ2-3, is KAGVTQTPRYLIKTRGQQVTLSCSPISGHRSVSWYQQTPGQGLQFLFEYFSETQRNKGNFPGRFSGRQFSNSRSEMNVSTLELGDSALYLCASSLDIQSTDTQYFGPGTRLTVL.

This clonotype has a handful of counts. The chain has TRBV5-1 and TRBJ2-6, with a possible D match to TRBD1 (5 bases). This CDR3 has 17 residues. The V end was cut by 3 bases, the J end by 1 base, with 14 bases between. Germline CDR1 is SGHRS and CDR2 is YFSETQ. CDR3 residues: CASSSIRVGSGANVLTF. The CDR3 nucleotides read TGCGCCAGCAGCTCGATCAGGGTCGGATCTGGGGCCAACGTCCTGACTTTC.

This clonotype was seen at least ten times. The chain couples TRBV5-1 to TRBJ2-1; 12 bases are a match to TRBD2. Per germline, CDR1 SGHRS and CDR2 YFSETQ. The CDR3 extends over 14 amino acids. Unmatched junction bases numbered 0, after V lost 3 bases and J lost 5 bases. CDR3 bases: TGCGCCAGCAGCTGGACTAGCGGGGACAATGAGCAGTTCTTC. Its translation is CASSWTSGDNEQFF.

This clonotype has at least ten counts. This chain joins TRBV19 and TRBJ2-1; tentative D call: TRBD1 (5 bases). The CDR3 loop spans 14 amino acids. Germline V lookup: CDR1 LNHDA, CDR2 SQIVND (reference sequence). The ends were cut back, 6 bases at V and 7 bases at J, with 16 bases in the middle. CDR3 nucleotides: TGTGCCAGTAGAGATATCGGCAGGGCAAATGAGCAGTTCTTC. Its protein product is CASRDIGRANEQFF.

The chain combines TRBV28 with TRBJ2-3; 10 bases agree with TRBD1. CDR3 length: 15 amino acids. The V segment lost 3 bases and the J segment 2 bases; nucleotides outside the gene matches: 2. Germline V gene sequence: CDR1 MDHEN, CDR2 SYDVKM. The CDR3 is CASSLGQGHTDTQYF. The CDR3 DNA reads TGTGCCAGCAGTTTGGGACAGGGGCACACAGATACGCAGTATTTT.

This clonotype was counted many times. The V gene is TRBV5-1, the J gene TRBJ2-1, with D possibly TRBD2 on 5 matching bases. Germline V lookup: CDR1 SGHRS, CDR2 YFSETQ. The CDR3 loop spans 12 amino acids. The V gene lost 0 bases and the J gene lost 8 bases, with 6 bases spanning the gap. The CDR3, as DNA: TGCGCCAGCAGCTTGGTGAGGGATGAGCAGTTCTTC. It codes for CASSLVRDEQFF.

This clonotype has a handful of counts. The chain recombines TRBV3-1 with TRBJ1-2; TRBD1 aligns across 8 bases. V dropped 0 bases and J dropped 8; count of bases not matched to a gene: 8. Germline assignment: CDR1 LGHDT and CDR2 YNNKEL (reference sequence). The CDR3 sequence is 15 residues long. CDR3: CASSQDMTGDGGYTF. For the CDR3, the DNA is TGTGCCAGCAGCCAAGATATGACAGGGGATGGGGGCTACACCTTC.

This clonotype was recorded many times. This rearrangement joins TRBV4-1 to TRBJ1-1; D perhaps matches TRBD1 (5 bases). Germline V gene sequence: CDR1 MGHRA, CDR2 YSYEKL. V was trimmed by 0 bases and J by 5 bases, leaving 10 bases between them. The CDR3 consists of 14 residues. CDR3 coding DNA: TGCGCCAGCAGCCAAGATGGGGGTCGGACTGAAGCTTTCTTT. Translation gives CASSQDGGRTEAFF.

This clonotype was seen many times. The chain joins TRBV5-1 to TRBJ1-6, with unresolved D. The germline V gene has CDR1 SGHRS and CDR2 YFSETQ. The germline V and J ends were trimmed by 0 bases and 8 bases, with 6 bases remaining between them. This CDR3 has 13 residues. CDR3 bases: TGCGCCAGCAGCTTGGAACGGGATTCACCCCTCCACTTT. It translates to CASSLERDSPLHF.

J is TRBJ1-1 and V is TRBV4-1; TRBD1 matches 7 bases. Unmatched junction bases numbered 6, after V lost 7 bases and J lost 1 base. Per germline, CDR1 MGHRA and CDR2 YSYEKL. This CDR3 has 14 amino acids. The chain's CDR3 is CASKAYRGNTEAFF. The CDR3 nucleotides read TGCGCCAGCAAAGCCTACAGGGGGAACACTGAAGCTTTCTTT.

Ten or more counts support this clonotype. The chain carries TRBV24-1 and TRBJ2-1, with 14 bases matching TRBD2. V lost 5 bases and J lost 0; bases outside the gene matches: 20. CDR1 and CDR2 from the germline V gene are KGHDR and SFDVKD. The CDR3 consists of 23 residues. The CDR3 spells CATSGSYRVPGLAGDGSYNEQFF. The DNA for the CDR3 is TGTGCCACCAGTGGTTCCTACAGGGTCCCGGGACTAGCGGGAGACGGCTCCTACAATGAGCAGTTCTTC.

Ten or more counts support this clonotype. This sequence joins TRBV4-2 and TRBJ1-5; no clear D gene. CDR1 LGHNA and CDR2 YNFKEQ come from the germline V gene. The CDR3 length is 17 residues. V was shortened by 3 bases and J by 2 bases, with 17 bases between the two germline ends. CDR3 protein: CASSQAPLEGGNQPQHF. In nucleotides, the CDR3 is TGTGCCAGCAGCCAGGCACCTCTGGAGGGAGGCAATCAGCCCCAGCATTTT.

The chain employs TRBV20-1 and TRBJ2-5, with D perhaps assigned TRBD1 or TRBD2 (5 bases each). CDR3 size: 15 residues. Germline loops: CDR1 DFQATT, CDR2 SNEGSKA (reference sequence). The V gene lost 3 bases and the J gene lost 4 bases, with 18 bases spanning the gap. CDR3 residues: CSASVSGTRGETQYF. The CDR3, as DNA: TGCAGTGCTAGCGTATCGGGAACGAGGGGAGAGACCCAGTACTTC.

This clonotype has ten or more counts. V is TRBV7-9 and J is TRBJ2-1; 8 positions match TRBD2. Germline CDR1 reads SEHNR; CDR2 reads FQNEAQ (reference sequence). CDR3 length: 15 amino acids. V was pared by 5 bases and J by 2 bases, with 5 bases of the junction left unmatched. CDR3 sequence: CASSQVAGTYNEQFF. CDR3 sequence (DNA): TGTGCCAGCAGCCAAGTAGCGGGAACCTACAATGAGCAGTTCTTC.

This clonotype has at least ten counts. The chain has TRBV5-4 and TRBJ2-2, with 7 bases that match TRBD1. The CDR3 has 15 residues. V was clipped by 4 bases and J by 1 base; unmatched bases: 4. The germline V gene has CDR1 SGHNT and CDR2 YYREEE (reference sequence). DNA of the CDR3: TGTGCCAGCAGCAAAGACAGGGTGAACACCGGGGAGCTGTTTTTT. Its protein is CASSKDRVNTGELFF.

The chain recombines TRBV27 with TRBJ2-7, with TRBD1 identical over 7 bases. The CDR3 is 15 residues long. CDR1 and CDR2 from the germline V gene are MNHEY and SMNVEV (reference sequence). V was pared by 2 bases and J by 2 bases, with 6 bases of the junction left unmatched. CDR3 in amino acids: CASSLTGELTYEQYV. In DNA form, the CDR3 reads TGTGCCAGCAGTTTAACAGGGGAACTTACCTACGAGCAGTACGTC.

J is TRBJ2-3 and V is TRBV5-1, with D perhaps being TRBD1 or TRBD2 (5 bases each). The germline CDR1 and CDR2 sequences are SGHRS and YFSETQ. This CDR3 comprises 11 residues. V lost 4 bases and J 11 bases, leaving 11 bases between the germline ends. The CDR3 sequence is CASSPGRKQYF. CDR3 nucleotide sequence: TGCGCCAGCAGCCCGGGACGAAAGCAGTATTTT.

This clonotype has a handful of counts. The chain recombines TRBV7-8 with TRBJ2-1; 10 nucleotides match TRBD2. Germline trimming cut 8 bases from V and 8 bases from J; bases unmatched to any gene: 12. Per the germline V gene, CDR1 is SGHVS and CDR2 is FQNEAQ. The CDR3 is 15 residues long. CDR3 loop: CASSGPTSGTDEQFF. DNA for the CDR3: TGTGCCAGCTCCGGGCCCACTAGCGGGACCGATGAGCAGTTCTTC.

The chain recombines TRBV23-1 with TRBJ2-3; D is undetermined. TRBV23-1 is recorded as an ORF, its role being uncertain. This CDR3 is 14 amino acids long. Trimming pared 1 base from V and 3 bases from J, leaving 8 bases between. This CDR3 is CASSQCPVTDTQYF. In DNA form, the CDR3 reads TGCGCCAGCAGTCAATGTCCGGTTACAGATACGCAGTATTTT.